This entry lists 28 T cell receptor beta chains sequenced from one sample in a study of OX40 agonist ivuxolimab in advanced cancers. Clones were sequenced by immunoSEQ multiplex PCR, and TCRdb holds only the in-frame ones, with some missing. The sample consists of more than 65,000 clones, approximately 90% of them appearing once. The specimen comprised CD4+ or CD8+ T cells sorted from blood, sampled in a trial of the OX40 agonist ivuxolimab. The receptors stem from an adult with an advanced solid tumor such as melanoma, head and neck, liver or kidney cancer.

The CDR3 region is CASSLEGKGTDTQYF. CDR3 DNA sequence: TGCGCCAGCAGCTTGGAAGGAAAGGGGACAGATACGCAGTATTTT. The V and J genes are TRBV5-1 and TRBJ2-3, with D tentatively TRBD1 (5 bases). The CDR3 has 15 amino acids. Trimming took 0 bases from V and 3 from J, leaving 11 bases between them. In germline, CDR1 is SGHRS, CDR2 YFSETQ.

This clone was counted a few times. The gene calls are TRBV19 and TRBJ1-1; 9 bases are a match to TRBD1. The CDR3 contains 14 residues. V dropped 5 bases and J dropped 10; count of bases not matched to a gene: 11. Germline CDR1 and CDR2: LNHDA and SQIVND (reference sequence). The chain's CDR3 is CASSDHTGGAGAFF. CDR3 nucleotide sequence: TGTGCCAGTAGTGACCACACAGGGGGCGCGGGAGCTTTCTTT.

Turning to this clone: The sample contains more than one DNA sequence encoding this CDR3. CDR3 DNA sequence: TGCGCCAGCAGCTTGGTTGGGGACACCTACAATGAGCAGTTCTTC. This gives the protein CASSLVGDTYNEQFF. This sequence joins TRBV5-1 and TRBJ2-1, with D possibly matching TRBD1 (6 bases). Germline CDR1 reads SGHRS; CDR2 reads YFSETQ. Trimming cost V 0 bases and J 2 bases, with 9 bases left between them. The CDR3 contains 15 residues.

This clone was recorded only once. The rearrangement links TRBV9 to TRBJ2-7; D is uncertain. Between the trimmed V and J ends, which lost 3 bases and 0 bases, there was a span of 7 bases. This CDR3 spans 13 amino acids. Germline V gene data show CDR1 as SGDLS and CDR2 as YYNGEE. For the CDR3, the DNA is TGTGCCAGCAGCGACAGCAACTCCTACGAGCAGTACTTC. Its protein product is CASSDSNSYEQYF.

The V call is TRBV30, the J call TRBJ1-5; TRBD1 matches 7 bases. The ends lost 5 bases at V and 4 bases at J; junction bases unmatched: 5. This CDR3 region has 13 residues. Germline V gene data show CDR1 as GTSNPN and CDR2 as SVGIG (reference sequence). CDR3 DNA: TGTGCCTGGGGCGACAGGGTTAATCAGCCCCAGCATTTT. This sequence encodes CAWGDRVNQPQHF.

This chain connects TRBV5-1 to TRBJ2-7; no clear D. V lost 4 bases to trimming and J lost 3 bases, with 14 bases between them. The germline V gene has CDR1 SGHRS and CDR2 YFSETQ. The CDR3 sequence is 14 residues long. As DNA, the CDR3 is TGCGCCAGCAGCCTTGGTGTCACCAACTACGAGCAGTACTTC. Its protein is CASSLGVTNYEQYF.

The chain links TRBV19 to TRBJ2-6, with TRBD1 identical over 7 bases. The CDR3 has 17 amino acids. In germline, CDR1 is LNHDA, CDR2 SQIVND (reference sequence). Trimming cost V 2 bases and J 0 bases; bases outside gene matches: 4. The chain's CDR3 is CASSIMGQNSGANVLTF. Written as DNA, the CDR3 is TGTGCCAGTAGTATAATGGGACAGAACTCTGGGGCCAACGTCCTGACTTTC.

The genes are TRBV6-8 and TRBJ2-2; no reliable D call. CDR1 and CDR2 (germline): MNHGY, SAAAGT. The CDR3 has 13 residues. The V end was cut by 5 bases, the J end by 3 bases, with 7 bases between. CDR3 sequence (DNA): TGTGCCAGCAGTATTTCACACACCGGGGAGCTGTTTTTT. This sequence encodes CASSISHTGELFF.

The CDR3 spells CASSLDRGTKNIQYF. The CDR3 DNA sequence: TGCGCCAGCAGCTTGGACAGGGGTACCAAAAACATTCAGTACTTC. The chain links TRBV5-1 to TRBJ2-4, with 7 positions matching TRBD1. Germline trimming cut 0 bases from V and 2 bases from J; bases unmatched to any gene: 2. Germline CDR1 SGHRS, CDR2 YFSETQ. The length of the CDR3 is 15 residues.

The chain uses TRBV6-1 and TRBJ1-4; D may be TRBD1 (6 bases). The length of the CDR3 is 14 residues. With 7 bases removed from V and 8 bases from J, the gap between germline ends came to 17 bases. The germline V gene has CDR1 MNHNS and CDR2 SASEGT. The CDR3 is CASTGGGAGEKLFF. CDR3 nucleotides: TGTGCCAGCACCGGAGGGGGGGCAGGGGAAAAACTGTTTTTT.

V gene TRBV5-8 combines with J gene TRBJ2-7, with a possible D match to TRBD1 (6 bases). There are 16 residues in the CDR3. V was clipped by 4 bases and J by 0 bases, with 17 bases between them. CDR1 SGHTS and CDR2 YDEGEE come from the germline V gene. The chain's CDR3 is CASSTPRGPDSYEQYF. The CDR3 nucleotides read TGTGCCAGCAGCACCCCCAGGGGCCCAGACTCCTACGAGCAGTACTTC. Drawing the rest from reference TRBV5-8 and TRBJ2-7, the complete variable domain is EAGVTQSPTHLIKTRGQQATLRCSPISGHTSVYWYQQALGLGLQFLLWYDEGEERNRGNFPPRFSGRQFPNYSSELNVNALELEDSALYLCASSTPRGPDSYEQYFGPGTRLTVT.

The chain combines TRBV18 with TRBJ2-3; possible D gene TRBD1, 6 bases. The V end lost 5 bases, the J end lost 1 base, and 16 bases lay between the germline ends. This CDR3 has 16 residues. The germline V gene encodes CDR1 KGHSH and CDR2 LQKENI. This CDR3 is CASSAMTGARTDTQYF. The DNA of the CDR3 is TGTGCCAGCTCAGCTATGACAGGTGCTCGCACAGATACGCAGTATTTT.

The gene calls are TRBV11-3 and TRBJ2-1; D possibly corresponds to TRBD1 (6 bases). Germline CDR1 SGHNT, CDR2 YENEEA. The V gene lost 5 bases and the J gene lost 5 bases, with 22 bases spanning the gap. This CDR3 spans 17 amino acids. As DNA, the CDR3 is TGTGCCAGCAGCACCCACCCGCCAGGGGTAGGCAACAATGAGCAGTTCTTC. Translation gives CASSTHPPGVGNNEQFF.

The chain's CDR3 is CATSRGGTGEFF. DNA for the CDR3: TGTGCCACCAGCAGAGGAGGGACAGGGGAGTTCTTC. The chain has TRBV15 and TRBJ2-1, with TRBD1 identical over 10 bases. Trimming removed 1 base from V and 14 bases from J; junction bases left unmatched: 2. CDR3 size: 12 residues. Germline V lookup: CDR1 LNHNV, CDR2 YYDKDF (reference sequence). The full variable domain, completed using reference TRBV15 and TRBJ2-1, is DAMVIQNPRYQVTQFGKPVTLSCSQTLNHNVMYWYQQKSSQAPKLLFHYYDKDFNNEADTPDNFQSRRPNTSFCFLDIRSPGLGDTAMYLCATSRGGTGEFFGPGTRLTVL.

The rearrangement links TRBV6-6 to TRBJ2-3; 9 bases are a match to TRBD2. The germline CDR1 and CDR2 sequences are MNHNY and SVGAGI (reference sequence). J was trimmed by 0 bases and V by 5 bases; bases with no gene match: 6. The CDR3 has 16 amino acids. In DNA, the CDR3 is TGTGCCAGCAGTAACCTACTAGCGGGCAGCACAGATACGCAGTATTTT. It is translated as CASSNLLAGSTDTQYF.

This CDR3 reads CAWSSQGEWNGYTF. CDR3 coding DNA: TGTGCCTGGAGCTCACAGGGGGAATGGAATGGCTACACCTTC. The chain combines TRBV30 with TRBJ1-2; 8 positions match TRBD1. CDR1 and CDR2 (germline): GTSNPN, SVGIG (reference sequence). Losses at the gene ends were 3 bases for V and 6 bases for J; bases not matched to a gene: 9. The CDR3 is 14 amino acids. The complete variable domain, with remaining parts taken from reference TRBV30 and TRBJ1-2, reads SQTIHQWPATLVQPVGSPLSLECTVEGTSNPNLYWYRQAAGRGLQLLFYSVGIGQISSEVPQNLSASRPQDRQFILSSKKLLLSDSGFYLCAWSSQGEWNGYTFGSGTRLTVV.

The rearrangement uses TRBV6-1 and TRBJ2-3; D is undetermined. The CDR3 has 12 residues. Germline lookup yields CDR1 MNHNS and CDR2 SASEGT. Trimming took off 0 bases at V and 10 bases at J, with 8 bases between the two ends. The DNA for the CDR3 is TGTGCCAGCAGTGAAGCTCGAGTGGCGCAGTATTTT. This codes for CASSEARVAQYF.

The V and J genes are TRBV6-5 and TRBJ2-7; tentative D call: TRBD2 (5 bases). The CDR3 runs 13 residues. In germline, CDR1 is MNHEY, CDR2 SVGAGI. The ends were cut back, 5 bases at V and 1 base at J, with 9 bases in the middle. Written as DNA, the CDR3 is TGTGCCAGCAGTCCCGGGATTTCCTACGAGCAGTACTTC. The encoded protein is CASSPGISYEQYF.

The chain recombines TRBV29-1 with TRBJ1-1, with a possible D match to TRBD1 (5 bases). The V gene's germline CDR1 is SQVTM and CDR2 ANQGSEA. Trimming shortened V by 7 bases and J by 4 bases, and 10 bases separated the two germline ends. This CDR3 region has 11 residues. Here the CDR3 reads CSAGMLTEAFF. CDR3 DNA: TGCAGCGCAGGGATGCTCACTGAAGCTTTCTTT.

The chain has TRBV7-9 and TRBJ2-3; D call uncertain. V was cut by 2 bases and J by 4 bases, with 7 bases left in between. Germline lookup yields CDR1 SEHNR and CDR2 FQNEAQ (reference sequence). The CDR3 extends over 13 amino acids. The CDR3, as DNA: TGTGCCAGCAGCTTAAGGGCATCAGATACGCAGTATTTT. It specifies CASSLRASDTQYF.

J is TRBJ2-5 and V is TRBV30, with 11 bases that match TRBD2. The CDR3 runs 15 residues. The germline CDR1 and CDR2 sequences are GTSNPN and SVGIG (reference sequence). The V gene end was trimmed by 4 bases and the J gene end by 2 bases; junction bases not matched to a gene: 6. This CDR3 is CAWNLAGGSQETQYF. Here the CDR3 DNA reads TGTGCCTGGAATTTAGCGGGGGGGTCACAAGAGACCCAGTACTTC.

The rearrangement joins TRBV15 to TRBJ1-3, with a tentative D call TRBD1 (5 bases). Germline V gene sequence: CDR1 LNHNV, CDR2 YYDKDF (reference sequence). The V gene lost 1 base and the J gene lost 4 bases, with 8 bases spanning the gap. The CDR3 contains 14 residues. CDR3: CATSRGDSGNTIYF. As DNA, the CDR3 is TGTGCCACCAGCAGAGGTGACAGCGGAAACACCATATATTTT.

The chain carries TRBV4-2 and TRBJ2-3, with 13 bases aligning to TRBD2. The CDR3 extends over 19 amino acids. V lost 0 bases, J lost 1 base, and 7 bases stayed unmatched. CDR1 and CDR2 (germline): LGHNA, YNFKEQ. CDR3 DNA: TGTGCCAGCAGCCAAGATAGACTAGCGGGAGGAGGGGGCACAGATACGCAGTATTTT. Its translation is CASSQDRLAGGGGTDTQYF.

V gene TRBV6-1 combines with J gene TRBJ2-7; TRBD1 matches 8 bases. CDR3 size: 14 residues. The J segment lost 5 bases and the V segment lost 7 bases, leaving 10 bases of the junction unmatched. Germline CDR1 MNHNS, CDR2 SASEGT. The CDR3 loop reads CASTLGNRGNEQYF. The CDR3, as DNA: TGTGCCAGCACCCTTGGGAACAGGGGGAACGAGCAGTACTTC.

CDR3 loop: CASSLGLAGVADTQYF. The CDR3 coding sequence is TGTGCCAGCAGCTTGGGACTAGCGGGAGTTGCAGATACGCAGTATTTT. V usage is TRBV7-2 and J usage is TRBJ2-3; 14 nucleotides line up with TRBD2. J was trimmed by 4 bases and V by 3 bases; bases with no gene match: 3. The CDR3 loop spans 16 amino acids. Germline CDR1 SGHTA, CDR2 FQGNSA.

The table lists this clone with a count of one. This chain connects TRBV27 to TRBJ2-1, with 12 bases identical to TRBD1. Germline V gene lookup returns CDR1 MNHEY and CDR2 SMNVEV (reference sequence). This CDR3 has 15 residues. V lost 6 bases, J lost 6 bases, and 6 bases stayed unmatched. The CDR3 nucleotides are TGTGCCAGCAGCCCCGGGACAGGGGGCCTCAATGAGCAGTTCTTC. This encodes CASSPGTGGLNEQFF.

The rearrangement links TRBV6-5 to TRBJ2-3, with 11 bases identical to TRBD2. The CDR3 is 15 amino acids. The germline V gene encodes CDR1 MNHEY and CDR2 SVGAGI. With V trimmed by 5 bases and J by 6 bases, 7 bases remained unmatched. The CDR3 nucleotides read TGTGCCAGCAGTCATAGCGGGAGGGCCCTGGATACGCAGTATTTT. Protein sequence: CASSHSGRALDTQYF.

The chain has TRBV6-1 and TRBJ1-5; 8 bases line up with TRBD1. CDR3 length: 17 residues. CDR1 MNHNS and CDR2 SASEGT come from the germline V gene. J was trimmed by 0 bases and V by 4 bases; bases with no gene match: 8. The CDR3 loop reads CASSARTGSVSNQPQHF. In DNA, the CDR3 is TGTGCCAGCAGTGCCCGGACAGGGTCGGTTAGCAATCAGCCCCAGCATTTT.